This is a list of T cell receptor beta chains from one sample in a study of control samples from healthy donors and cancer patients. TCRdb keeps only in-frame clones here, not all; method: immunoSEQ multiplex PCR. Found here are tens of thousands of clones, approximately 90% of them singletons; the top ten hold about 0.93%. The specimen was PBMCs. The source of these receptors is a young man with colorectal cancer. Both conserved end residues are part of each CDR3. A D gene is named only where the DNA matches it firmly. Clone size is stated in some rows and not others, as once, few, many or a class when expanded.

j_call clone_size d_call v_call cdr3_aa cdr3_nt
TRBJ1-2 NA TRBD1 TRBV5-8 CASTLQQGPYGYTF TGTGCCAGCACCCTGCAACAGGGGCCCTATGGCTACACCTTC
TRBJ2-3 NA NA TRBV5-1 CASSLGQRERTDTQYF TGCGCCAGCAGCCTAGGACAGCGGGAACGCACAGATACGCAGTATTTT
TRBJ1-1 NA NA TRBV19 CASSIAAGLNTEAFF TGTGCCAGTAGTATAGCCGCAGGGTTGAACACTGAAGCTTTCTTT
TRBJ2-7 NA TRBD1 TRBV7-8 CASSNRQGTYEQYF TGTGCCAGCAGCAATAGACAGGGAACCTACGAGCAGTACTTC
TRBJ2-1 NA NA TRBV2 CASSAGYNEQFF TGTGCCAGCAGTGCGGGGTACAATGAGCAGTTCTTC
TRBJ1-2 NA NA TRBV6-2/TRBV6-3 CASSYRDYGYTF TGTGCCAGCAGTTACAGGGACTATGGCTACACCTTC
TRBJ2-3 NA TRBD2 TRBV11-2 CASSLDKMAGGRTDTQYF TGTGCCAGCAGCTTAGATAAGATGGCGGGGGGGCGGACAGATACGCAGTATTTT
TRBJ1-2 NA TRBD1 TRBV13 CASSSRGQAVSYGYTF TGTGCCAGCAGCTCCCGCGGACAGGCGGTCAGCTATGGCTACACCTTC
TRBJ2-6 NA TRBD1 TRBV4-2 CASSQRQGAGMESGANVLTF TGTGCCAGCAGCCAGAGACAGGGGGCCGGGATGGAGTCTGGGGCCAACGTCCTGACTTTC
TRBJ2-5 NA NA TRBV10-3 CAISVGSEGTQYF TGTGCCATCAGTGTGGGCTCAGAAGGGACCCAGTACTTC
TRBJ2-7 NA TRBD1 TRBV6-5 CASSQLGQVYEQYF TGTGCCAGCAGTCAGTTGGGACAGGTCTACGAGCAGTACTTC
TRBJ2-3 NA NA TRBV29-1 CSVEGGGTDTQYF TGCAGCGTTGAGGGCGGGGGCACAGATACGCAGTATTTT
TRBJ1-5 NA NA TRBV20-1 CSASPPGGGNQPQHF TGCAGTGCTAGTCCCCCCGGGGGAGGCAATCAGCCCCAGCATTTT
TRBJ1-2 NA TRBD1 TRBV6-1 CASSDRGLSGYTF TGTGCCAGCAGTGACAGGGGGCTTAGTGGCTACACCTTC
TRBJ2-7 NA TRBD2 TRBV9 CASSVALAGLGEQYF TGTGCCAGCAGCGTAGCACTAGCGGGGTTGGGCGAGCAGTACTTC
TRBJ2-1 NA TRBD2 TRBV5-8 CASSSVRTSGLYNEQFF TGTGCCAGCAGCAGTGTCCGGACTAGCGGGCTCTACAATGAGCAGTTCTTC
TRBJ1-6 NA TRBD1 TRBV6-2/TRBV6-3 CASRPTGTENSPLHF TGTGCCAGCAGGCCTACCGGGACAGAGAATTCACCCCTCCACTTT
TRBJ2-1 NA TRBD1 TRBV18 CASSPFWTGGSYNEQFF TGTGCCAGCTCACCTTTTTGGACAGGGGGCTCCTACAATGAGCAGTTCTTC
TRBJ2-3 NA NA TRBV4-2 CASSSYIAIRDTQYF TGTGCCAGCAGTAGTTATATCGCGATCAGGGATACGCAGTATTTT
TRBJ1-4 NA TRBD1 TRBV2 CASSEAGQLGFF TGTGCCAGCAGTGAAGCGGGACAGTTAGGGTTTTTT
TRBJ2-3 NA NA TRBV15 CATSRERVSTDTQYF TGTGCCACCAGCAGAGAGCGGGTAAGCACAGATACGCAGTATTTT
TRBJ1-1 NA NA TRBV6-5 CASTKTELNTEAFF TGTGCCAGCACAAAGACAGAACTGAACACTGAAGCTTTCTTT
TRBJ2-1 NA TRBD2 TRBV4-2 CASSRDIGGAFNNEQFF TGTGCCAGCAGCCGCGACATCGGGGGGGCCTTCAACAATGAGCAGTTCTTC
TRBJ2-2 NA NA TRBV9 CASSARGKTNTGELFF TGTGCCAGCAGCGCTCGGGGGAAAACGAACACCGGGGAGCTGTTTTTT
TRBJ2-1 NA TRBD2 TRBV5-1 CASSLASGGAVYNEQFF TGCGCCAGCAGCTTGGCTAGCGGGGGGGCTGTATACAATGAGCAGTTCTTC
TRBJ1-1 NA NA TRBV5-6 CASSQERNTEAFF TGTGCCAGCAGCCAGGAGAGAAACACTGAAGCTTTCTTT
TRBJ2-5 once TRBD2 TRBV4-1 CASSPDLAGAQETQYF TGCGCCAGCAGCCCAGACTTAGCGGGGGCCCAAGAGACCCAGTACTTC
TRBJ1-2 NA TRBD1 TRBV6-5 CASSLQGTIADGYTF TGTGCCAGCAGTCTACAGGGGACGATTGCGGATGGCTACACCTTC
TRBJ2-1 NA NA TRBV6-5 CASSPTSGQQFF TGTGCCAGCAGTCCCACTTCCGGACAGCAGTTCTTC
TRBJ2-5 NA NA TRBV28 CASSHTDRWKETQYF TGTGCCAGCAGCCACACTGACAGGTGGAAAGAGACCCAGTACTTC
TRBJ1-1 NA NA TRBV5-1 CASSLAGMNTEAFF TGCGCCAGCAGCTTGGCCGGAATGAACACTGAAGCTTTCTTT
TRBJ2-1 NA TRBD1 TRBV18 CASSPPGQVDNEQFF TGTGCCAGCTCACCACCCGGACAGGTCGACAATGAGCAGTTCTTC
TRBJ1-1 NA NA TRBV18 CASSAASYTEAFF TGTGCCAGCTCAGCGGCCAGCTACACTGAAGCTTTCTTT